The sequence of this TCR beta chain was determined in a study of vaccination effects on CD4 cells after COVID-19. Prior to sequencing, the ViraFEST assay stimulated PBMC with viral peptide pools, which expanded the antigen-specific CD4+ T cells. Culture proceeded for 9 to 11 days, and CD4+ T cells were then isolated. As their vaccination, participants received two doses of either BNT162b2 or mRNA-1273. Profiling relied on immunoSEQ multiplex PCR, and the TCRdb table lists in-frame clones only, not all of them. This table has 25,000 to 30,000 clones, 60% to 75% appearing once. V lost 4 bases and J 3 bases, leaving 13 bases between the germline ends. The CDR3 is made up of 16 amino acids. Germline V gene sequence: CDR1 ENHRY, CDR2 SYGVKD. In the case of this clone: Its antigen remains unknown.

The chain carries TRBV10-3 and TRBJ1-6; D is unresolved. The source was CD4+ T cells from PBMCs cultured with HCoV-OC43 spike peptides, collected after COVID-19 vaccination. Stated subset: HCoV-OC43 spike overlapping peptide pool stimulation. The origin of this receptor is a human donor who received a COVID-19 vaccine. The CDR3: CAISAGLERYNSPLHF. The DNA for the CDR3 is TGTGCCATCAGTGCAGGCCTAGAACGCTATAATTCACCCCTCCACTTT.